This T cell receptor beta chain was sequenced for a study of cytomegalovirus exposure and HLA in healthy donors. With regard to this clone: Its antigen remains unidentified.

The trim removed 4 bases at V and 5 bases at J, leaving 6 bases unmatched. This CDR3 is 15 amino acids long. Germline CDR1 is SGHRS and CDR2 is YFSETQ. General study findings and limits: For most TCR beta V segments, an earlier analysis put the productive rate at about 87% or about 30% of the time. Researchers had no immune exposure information except CMV serostatus available.

The PCR ran on 60 Vbeta and 13 Jbeta primers. Original processing methods: A later analysis tallied approximately 78 million unique TCR beta chains, about 11 million of them shared. The method was immunoSEQ multiplex PCR; TCRdb's version includes in-frame clones alone and lacks a portion of them. The D gene and trimming were derived from the DNA, and the V and J assignments and clone size from that table. The sample lists 130,000 to 150,000 clones, around 86% occurring once. The sample comprised PBMCs. This sequence joins TRBV5-1 and TRBJ2-1; 10 bases are a match to TRBD2. The sequence derives from a woman in her twenties or thirties in good health and CMV-seronegative. The CDR3 reads CASSPRLAGDNEQFF. CDR3 nucleotide sequence: TGCGCCAGCAGCCCTCGACTAGCGGGCGACAATGAGCAGTTCTTC.